The 21 T cell receptor beta chains given below trace back to one sample, sequenced in a study of shared clonotypes between healthy human individuals. Clones were sequenced by immunoSEQ multiplex PCR, and TCRdb holds only the in-frame ones, with some missing. Of about 1.5 million clones in the sample, around 95% were seen once. The source material was naive CD4+ T cells sorted from blood. The subset here: CD45RA+ positively selected. The receptors were gathered from a man younger than 40 in good health.

The V and J genes are TRBV28 and TRBJ1-1; D gene ambiguous. The CDR3 is made up of 15 amino acids. V gave up 6 bases and J gave up 4 bases, with 18 bases separating them. Germline CDR1 and CDR2: MDHEN and SYDVKM. The CDR3 spells CASRKTQPSGTEAFF. In nucleotides, the CDR3 is TGTGCCAGCAGGAAAACACAGCCCTCGGGCACTGAAGCTTTCTTT.

This clone was seen a few times. V is TRBV6-5 and J is TRBJ1-5, with D possibly matching TRBD1 (6 bases). The V end was cut by 6 bases, the J end by 2 bases, with 14 bases between. Germline V CDR1 and CDR2: MNHEY, SVGAGI. The CDR3 consists of 15 residues. In DNA, the CDR3 is TGTGCCAGCAGACCAAGGGGGGCAGGCAATCAGCCCCAGCATTTT. It specifies CASRPRGAGNQPQHF.

This clone was observed once. The V gene is TRBV6-4, the J gene TRBJ2-1; 13 bases agree with TRBD2. V dropped 3 bases and J dropped 6; count of bases not matched to a gene: 2. Germline V gene sequence: CDR1 MRHNA, CDR2 SNTAGT. The CDR3 is 15 residues long. The CDR3 loop reads CASSELAGGGNEQFF. In DNA form, the CDR3 reads TGTGCCAGCAGTGAACTAGCGGGAGGGGGCAATGAGCAGTTCTTC.

This clone was observed a single time. V and J are TRBV29-1 and TRBJ1-1; TRBD1 matches at 8 bases. This CDR3 contains 16 residues. In germline, CDR1 is SQVTM, CDR2 ANQGSEA. V shed 7 bases and J 2 bases; nucleotides not matched to a gene: 15. DNA for the CDR3: TGCAGCGCTTTCAGAGTCAGGGGGCGTGGAAACACTGAAGCTTTCTTT. Encoded protein: CSAFRVRGRGNTEAFF.

This clone has just one count. The V call is TRBV2, the J call TRBJ2-7; maybe TRBD2 (6 bases). CDR3 size: 10 residues. V lost 9 bases to trimming and J lost 7 bases, with 10 bases between them. Germline assignment: CDR1 SNHLY and CDR2 FYNNEI. The chain's CDR3 is CARGTYEQYF. CDR3 DNA sequence: TGTGCCAGGGGGACTTATGAGCAGTACTTC. The full variable domain, completed using reference TRBV2 and TRBJ2-7, is EPEVTQTPSHQVTQMGQEVILRCVPISNHLYFYWYRQILGQKVEFLVSFYNNEISEKSEIFDDQFSVERPDGSNFTLKIRSTKLEDSAMYFCARGTYEQYFGPGTRLTVT.

The rearrangement uses TRBV21-1 and TRBJ2-1. TRBV21-1 is a pseudogene locus. This CDR3 is 9 amino acids long. Here the CDR3 DNA reads TGTGCCAGCAGCAATGAGCAGTTCTTC. It specifies CASSNEQFF.

The genes are TRBV7-6 and TRBJ2-2; D gene unclear. This CDR3 has 14 amino acids. The V gene's germline CDR1 is SGHVS and CDR2 FNYEAQ. V shed 4 bases and J shed 0 bases, with 6 bases lying between them. CDR3: CASSSGPNTGELFF. In DNA, the CDR3 is TGTGCCAGCAGCTCGGGCCCGAACACCGGGGAGCTGTTTTTT. Looking up the rest from reference TRBV7-6 and TRBJ2-2 gives the full variable domain: GAGVSQSPRYKVTKRGQDVALRCDPISGHVSLYWYRQALGQGPEFLTYFNYEAQQDKSGLPNDRFSAERPEGSISTLTIQRTEQRDSAMYRCASSSGPNTGELFFGEGSRLTVL.

This chain links TRBV5-1 with TRBJ2-3, with 7 bases identical to TRBD1. The V gene's germline CDR1 is SGHRS and CDR2 YFSETQ. Unmatched junction bases numbered 10, after V lost 5 bases and J lost 1 base. The CDR3 loop spans 16 amino acids. The CDR3 spells CASSPWGTGGTDTQYF. The CDR3 DNA reads TGCGCCAGCAGTCCTTGGGGAACAGGGGGCACAGATACGCAGTATTTT.

This chain uses TRBV5-4 with TRBJ2-7; the match to TRBD2 covers 12 bases. The CDR3 extends over 16 amino acids. Trimming cost V 4 bases and J 4 bases; bases outside gene matches: 9. The germline V gene has CDR1 SGHNT and CDR2 YYREEE (reference sequence). This CDR3 reads CASSQRTSGNRYEQYF. The CDR3 nucleotides read TGTGCCAGCAGCCAACGGACTAGCGGGAATAGGTACGAGCAGTACTTC.

The rearrangement joins TRBV21-1 to TRBJ2-2; the table's D call of TRBD2 was not tested on the DNA. TRBV21-1 is shown as a pseudogene. CDR3 length equals 17 residues. Written as DNA, the CDR3 is TGTGCCAGCAGCAAAGCTGTGGCCAGTGAGGGAACCGGGGAGCTGTTTTTT. It is translated as CASSKAVASEGTGELFF.

The chain combines TRBV5-1 with TRBJ2-7; maybe TRBD1 (6 bases). V was trimmed by 4 bases and J by 6 bases, leaving 17 bases between them. The germline gives CDR1 SGHRS, CDR2 YFSETQ. The CDR3 totals 14 residues. CDR3 nucleotide sequence: TGCGCCAGCAGCCCACGCAGGGGAGTAGGCGAGCAGTACTTC. The encoded protein is CASSPRRGVGEQYF. Full variable domain (outside the CDR3, taken from reference TRBV5-1 and TRBJ2-7): KAGVTQTPRYLIKTRGQQVTLSCSPISGHRSVSWYQQTPGQGLQFLFEYFSETQRNKGNFPGRFSGRQFSNSRSEMNVSTLELGDSALYLCASSPRRGVGEQYFGPGTRLTVT.

This chain joins TRBV5-4 and TRBJ2-1; 9 bases line up with TRBD1. Germline trimming cut 4 bases from V and 2 bases from J; bases unmatched to any gene: 4. The length of the CDR3 is 15 residues. Germline V gene sequence: CDR1 SGHNT, CDR2 YYREEE (reference sequence). Written as DNA, the CDR3 is TGTGCCAGCAGCCCAAACAGGGGGCCCTACAATGAGCAGTTCTTC. Translated, it gives CASSPNRGPYNEQFF.

This rearrangement joins TRBV11-3 to TRBJ1-2; TRBD1 matches 7 bases. This CDR3 has 13 amino acids. V lost 5 bases, J lost 8 bases, and 8 bases stayed unmatched. Germline assignment: CDR1 SGHNT and CDR2 YENEEA. CDR3 in DNA: TGTGCCAGCAGCCAGACAGGGAGGGACGGCTACACCTTC. As protein: CASSQTGRDGYTF. Full variable domain (remainder filled in from reference TRBV11-3 and TRBJ1-2): EAGVVQSPRYKIIEKKQPVAFWCNPISGHNTLYWYLQNLGQGPELLIRYENEEAVDDSQLPKDRFSAERLKGVDSTLKIQPAELGDSAVYLCASSQTGRDGYTFGSGTRLTVV.

The J gene is TRBJ1-1, the V gene TRBV5-4; D perhaps matches TRBD1 (5 bases). Germline V gives CDR1 SGHNT, CDR2 YYREEE (reference sequence). The CDR3 is 16 residues long. V lost 2 bases, J lost 3 bases, and 17 bases lay in between. CDR3 in DNA: TGTGCCAGCAGCTTTCCGACGGGGGTAGGGTACACTGAAGCTTTCTTT. Its translation is CASSFPTGVGYTEAFF.

V gene TRBV5-4 combines with J gene TRBJ1-1; D is possibly TRBD1 (6 bases). CDR1 is SGHNT, CDR2 YYREEE, per germline (reference sequence). This CDR3 has 16 residues. The V gene lost 0 bases and the J gene lost 1 base, with 13 bases spanning the gap. CDR3 coding DNA: TGTGCCAGCAGCTTGGGGGGGTCGACAGGGAACACTGAAGCTTTCTTT. Its translation is CASSLGGSTGNTEAFF.

This chain connects TRBV9 to TRBJ2-1; possibly TRBD2 for D (5 bases). V was cut by 4 bases and J by 5 bases, with 10 bases left in between. The length of the CDR3 is 13 residues. The V gene's germline CDR1 is SGDLS and CDR2 YYNGEE. In DNA form, the CDR3 reads TGTGCCAGCAGCCCACGAGCGGACAATGAGCAGTTCTTC. Encoded protein: CASSPRADNEQFF.

The V gene is TRBV7-9, the J gene TRBJ2-1, with D possibly matching TRBD1 (5 bases). Trimming took off 5 bases at V and 0 bases at J, with 14 bases between the two ends. Germline CDR1 reads SEHNR; CDR2 reads FQNEAQ (reference sequence). This CDR3 contains 16 residues. CDR3 region: CASSPPRADSYNEQFF. CDR3 nucleotides: TGTGCCAGCAGCCCCCCCAGGGCCGACTCCTACAATGAGCAGTTCTTC.

The chain links TRBV9 to TRBJ2-3, with D hard to call. CDR3 length: 14 amino acids. Germline CDR1 and CDR2: SGDLS and YYNGEE. V shed 3 bases and J shed 2 bases, with 10 bases lying between them. The CDR3 DNA sequence: TGTGCCAGCAGCGAGCGCCACTACACAGATACGCAGTATTTT. Translation: CASSERHYTDTQYF.

The V and J genes are TRBV11-2 and TRBJ2-7, with D possibly TRBD1 on 5 matching bases. Germline V CDR1 and CDR2: SGHAT, FQNNGV. Between the trimmed V and J ends, which lost 5 bases and 2 bases, there was a span of 16 bases. The CDR3 totals 15 residues. CDR3 loop: CASSRMGLTTYEQYF. In DNA form, the CDR3 reads TGTGCCAGCAGCCGAATGGGGCTTACAACCTACGAGCAGTACTTC.

This chain connects TRBV7-2 to TRBJ2-4; possible D gene TRBD1, 6 bases. Trimming took off 5 bases at V and 4 bases at J, with 12 bases between the two ends. Germline CDR1 reads SGHTA; CDR2 reads FQGNSA. The CDR3 is 14 amino acids. In DNA, the CDR3 is TGTGCCAGCAGCCCTACGGACAGAAAAAACATTCAGTACTTC. This gives the protein CASSPTDRKNIQYF.

The rearrangement joins TRBV7-7 to TRBJ2-3; no definite D call. Trimming pared 1 base from V and 6 bases from J, leaving 8 bases between. The CDR3 length is 13 residues. Germline assignment: CDR1 SSHAT and CDR2 FNYEAQ (reference sequence). CDR3 nucleotide sequence: TGTGCCAGCAGCTTAGAGGTATCCGATACGCAGTATTTT. Translated, it gives CASSLEVSDTQYF. Full variable domain (remainder filled in from reference TRBV7-7 and TRBJ2-3): GAGVSQSPRYKVTKRGQDVTLRCDPISSHATLYWYQQALGQGPEFLTYFNYEAQPDKSGLPSDRFSAERPEGSISTLTIQRTEQRDSAMYRCASSLEVSDTQYFGPGTRLTVL.